Listed below are T cell receptor beta chains from one sample, sequenced in a study of shared T cell receptors in the human thymus. Repertoires were generated with immunoSEQ multiplex PCR, while TCRdb's copy carries only in-frame clones and drops some. The data show hundreds of thousands of clones, with around 87% seen just once and 0.0085% to 0.012% held by the top ten. The same data also contributed to another study, on human thymus T cells.

Sequencing was performed on thymocytes. These receptors were taken from a boy in the first two years of life with a congenital heart defect. Each CDR3 is given with its conserved first and last residue. The order of the fields is clone size, D gene, J gene, V gene, CDR3 protein, CDR3 DNA. D genes are given only for firm matches. Some rows have no size entry. The others give once, few or many, or a class for an expanded clone.

>-|TRBD2|TRBJ2-1|TRBV7-6
CASSLGLAGTPGNEQFF
TGTGCCAGCAGCTTAGGGCTAGCGGGGACCCCTGGCAATGAGCAGTTCTTC
>-|-|TRBJ2-7|TRBV7-9
CASSSAYEQYF
TGTGCCAGCAGCTCTGCCTACGAGCAGTACTTC
>few|TRBD2|TRBJ2-7|TRBV30
CAWRGRGLADYEQYF
TGTGCCTGGAGAGGTAGAGGGCTAGCGGACTACGAGCAGTACTTC
>-|-|TRBJ2-4|TRBV28
CASSFSGSENIQYF
TGTGCCAGCAGTTTCTCAGGGTCGGAAAACATTCAGTACTTC
>-|TRBD1|TRBJ1-4|TRBV29-1
CSVEGQGEKLFF
TGCAGCGTTGAGGGACAGGGTGAAAAACTGTTTTTT
>few|TRBD1|TRBJ1-5|TRBV30
CAWSVGGQGAGQPQHF
TGTGCCTGGAGCGTCGGGGGACAGGGGGCCGGGCAGCCCCAGCATTTT
>-|TRBD2|TRBJ2-7|TRBV11-3
CASSLGDSGSPYEQYF
TGTGCCAGCAGCTTAGGGGATAGCGGGAGCCCCTACGAGCAGTACTTC
>-|TRBD2|TRBJ2-7|TRBV7-6
CASSFASGRSFNEQYF
TGTGCCAGCAGCTTTGCCAGCGGGAGATCGTTCAACGAGCAGTACTTC
>-|-|TRBJ1-2|TRBV7-9
CASSRNRTEMVDYGYTF
TGTGCCAGCAGCCGAAATCGGACAGAAATGGTCGACTATGGCTACACCTTC
>-|-|TRBJ1-2|TRBV19
CASGGGYTF
TGTGCCAGCGGGGGTGGCTACACCTTC
>-|-|TRBJ2-3|TRBV15
CATSMMIHRTTDTQYF
TGTGCCACCAGCATGATGATACACCGGACAACAGATACGCAGTATTTT
>-|TRBD2|TRBJ2-5|TRBV7-8
CASRLGRGETQYF
TGTGCCAGCAGACTAGGGAGGGGAGAGACCCAGTACTTC
>-|-|TRBJ2-7|TRBV10-3
CAISSRGRVKPPYEQYF
TGTGCCATCTCTTCCCGAGGCCGGGTCAAACCCCCCTACGAGCAGTACTTC
>-|-|TRBJ2-3|TRBV14
CASSQVPPRERPTDTQYF
TGTGCCAGCAGCCAAGTACCGCCACGGGAGCGGCCCACAGATACGCAGTATTTT
>-|-|TRBJ1-1|TRBV10-3
CAISESWGDTEAFF
TGTGCCATCAGTGAGTCGTGGGGAGACACTGAAGCTTTCTTT
>-|TRBD2|TRBJ2-5|TRBV5-1
CASSSTSGIETRYF
TGCGCCAGCAGCTCGACTAGCGGGATTGAGACCCGGTACTTC
>-|TRBD2|TRBJ2-6|TRBV11-2
CASSLVHPKAGTGANVLTF
TGTGCCAGCAGCTTAGTACACCCCAAAGCGGGGACTGGGGCCAACGTCCTGACTTTC
>once|-|TRBJ1-5|TRBV30
CAWSARGNQPQHF
TGTGCCTGGAGTGCACGGGGGAATCAGCCCCAGCATTTT
>-|-|TRBJ1-2|TRBV6-5
CASGPRVYGYTF
TGTGCCAGCGGCCCTAGAGTCTATGGCTACACCTTC
>once|TRBD1|TRBJ1-4|TRBV15
CATAAETGTEKLFF
TGTGCCACAGCCGCCGAGACAGGGACTGAAAAACTGTTTTTT
>-|-|TRBJ2-1|TRBV5-6
CASSLVGPTSNEQFF
TGTGCCAGCAGCTTGGTTGGGCCTACCTCCAATGAGCAGTTCTTC
>-|TRBD1|TRBJ1-2|TRBV14
CASSRLGTEDGYTF
TGTGCCAGCTCTAGACTAGGGACAGAGGATGGCTACACCTTC
>-|-|TRBJ1-1|TRBV7-9
CASRRPGENTEAFF
TGTGCCAGCAGGCGACCGGGAGAGAACACTGAAGCTTTCTTT
>-|-|TRBJ1-3|TRBV2
CASSEIRGNTIYF
TGTGCCAGCAGTGAAATTCGTGGAAACACCATATATTTT
>-|-|TRBJ1-2|TRBV7-2
CASSPVGAYINYGYTF
TGTGCCAGCAGCCCCGTGGGAGCCTATATTAACTATGGCTACACCTTC
>-|-|TRBJ2-1|TRBV4-1
CASSPSRSSYNEQFF
TGCGCCAGCAGCCCCTCGAGGAGCTCCTACAATGAGCAGTTCTTC
>-|-|TRBJ2-3|TRBV19
CASSIRGIPDTQYF
TGTGCCAGTAGTATTCGGGGAATCCCAGATACGCAGTATTTT
>-|TRBD2|TRBJ2-7|TRBV4-1
CASSQGGGPVDEQYF
TGCGCCAGCAGCCAGGGGGGAGGGCCTGTCGACGAGCAGTACTTC
>-|TRBD1|TRBJ1-5|TRBV28
CASTEWDSSNQPQHF
TGTGCCAGCACCGAGTGGGACAGTAGCAATCAGCCCCAGCATTTT
>-|TRBD2|TRBJ2-1|TRBV6-5
CASSDGLVYNEQFF
TGTGCCAGCAGTGACGGACTAGTCTACAATGAGCAGTTCTTC
>-|TRBD2|TRBJ2-4|TRBV10-1
CASSEGKGTSWNIQYF
TGCGCCAGCAGTGAGGGTAAAGGGACTAGCTGGAACATTCAGTACTTC
>once|-|TRBJ1-5|TRBV1
CTSSQDYRGNQPQHF
TGCACCAGCAGCCAAGACTACAGGGGCAATCAGCCCCAGCATTTT